A single sample gave rise to the 4 T cell receptor beta chains below, sequenced in a study of blood T cells in healthy people across ages. Through a sample-barcoded 5' primer and a J-beta primer mix, a second PCR was run for 7 to 11 cycles. TCRdb independently ran MiXCR on the 5' RACE reads; one entry per CDR3 protein. The sample shows 800,000 to 950,000 distinct CDR3 sequences, around 49% of them seen only once. The sequenced sample consisted of blood. The receptors shown here come from a man aged 25 to 40 in good health.

The chain links TRBV5-1 to TRBJ2-7; 8 positions agree with TRBD1. Trimming removed 3 bases from V and 3 bases from J; junction bases left unmatched: 8. This CDR3 has 15 amino acids. The V gene's germline CDR1 is SGHRS and CDR2 YFSETQ. DNA for the CDR3: TGCGCCAGCAGCTATGGGACAGGTGTTATCTACGAGCAGTACTTC. It translates to CASSYGTGVIYEQYF.

The CDR3 nucleotides read TGCAGCGTTGAAGACTGGACTAGCGAGGTCTCCTACAATGAGCAGTTCTTC. It specifies CSVEDWTSEVSYNEQFF. The chain joins TRBV29-1 to TRBJ2-1, with 9 bases aligning to TRBD2. Germline V lookup: CDR1 SQVTM, CDR2 ANQGSEA. After removal of 0 bases from V and 0 bases from J, the junction contained 6 bases not matched to a gene. The CDR3 consists of 17 residues.

V and J are TRBV19 and TRBJ2-1, with 7 bases lining up with TRBD1. From germline, CDR1 is LNHDA and CDR2 SQIVND (reference sequence). The CDR3 has 16 amino acids. Trimming removed 1 base from V and 8 bases from J; junction bases left unmatched: 11. In DNA, the CDR3 is TGTGCCAGTAGTATAGTAGGGACAGACGTACGGGATGAGCAGTTCTTC. Amino acid sequence: CASSIVGTDVRDEQFF.

This clonotype occurred a few times. V usage is TRBV7-9 and J usage is TRBJ2-7; 11 bases map to TRBD1. J lost 5 bases, V lost 6 bases, and 12 bases had no gene match. CDR1 is SEHNR and CDR2 is FQNEAQ in the germline V gene (reference sequence). This CDR3 has 16 amino acids. The CDR3 DNA reads as TGTGCCAGCAGTCGATATGACGCGGGACAGGGGGACGAGCAGTACTTC. Its translation: CASSRYDAGQGDEQYF.